This TCR beta chain was identified in a study of T-cell memory formation after mild COVID-19. Each CDR3 protein gets one entry after TCRdb re-called the 5' RACE reads with MiXCR. The table shows hundreds of thousands of distinct CDR3 sequences, with about 23% occurring only once. The CDR3 runs to 13 residues. The ends were cut back, 5 bases at V and 4 bases at J, with 11 bases in the middle. Germline-derived CDR1 and CDR2 are SGHVS and FQNEAQ. This TCR came from an adult woman who had mild COVID-19 (a few samples of this study predate the infection). Cell type and time point are not known. The chain uses TRBV7-8 and TRBJ1-2; D not certain. Sequences were obtained from PBMCs or a T cell subset sorted from them (not recorded which). The CDR3 is CASSPTEAYGYTF. The CDR3 DNA reads as TGTGCCAGCAGCCCTACTGAAGCCTATGGCTACACCTTC.